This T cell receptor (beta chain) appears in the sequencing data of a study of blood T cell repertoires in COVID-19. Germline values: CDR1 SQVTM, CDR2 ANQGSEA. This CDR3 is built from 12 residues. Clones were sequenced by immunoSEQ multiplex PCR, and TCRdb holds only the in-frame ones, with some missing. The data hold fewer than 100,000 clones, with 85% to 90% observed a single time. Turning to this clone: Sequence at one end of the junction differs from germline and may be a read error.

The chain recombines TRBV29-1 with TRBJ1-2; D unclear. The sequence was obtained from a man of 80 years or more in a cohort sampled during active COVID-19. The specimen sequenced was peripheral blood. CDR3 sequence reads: CSVEGYGYGYTF. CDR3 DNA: TGCAGCGTAGAAGGGTACGGCTATGGCTACACCTTC.